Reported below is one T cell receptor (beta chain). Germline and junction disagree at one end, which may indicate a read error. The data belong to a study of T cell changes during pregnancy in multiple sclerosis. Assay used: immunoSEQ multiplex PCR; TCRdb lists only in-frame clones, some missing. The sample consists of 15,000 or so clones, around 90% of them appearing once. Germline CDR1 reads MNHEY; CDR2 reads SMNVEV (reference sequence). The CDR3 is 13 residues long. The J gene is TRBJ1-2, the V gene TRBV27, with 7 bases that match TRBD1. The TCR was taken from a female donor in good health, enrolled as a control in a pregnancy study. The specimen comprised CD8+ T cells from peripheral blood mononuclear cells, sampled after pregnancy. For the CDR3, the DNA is TGTGCCAGCAGTTTAACAGGGGAAGGGGTAAGAGGCTTC. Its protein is CASSLTGEGVRGF.